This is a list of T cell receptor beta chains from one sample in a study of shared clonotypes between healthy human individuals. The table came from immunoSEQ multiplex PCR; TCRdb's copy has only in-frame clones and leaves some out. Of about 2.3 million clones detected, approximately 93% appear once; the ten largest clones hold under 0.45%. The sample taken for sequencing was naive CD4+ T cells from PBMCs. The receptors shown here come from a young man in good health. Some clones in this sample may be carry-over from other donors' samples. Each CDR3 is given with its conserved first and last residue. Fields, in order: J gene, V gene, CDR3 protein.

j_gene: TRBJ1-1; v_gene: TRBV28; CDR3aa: CASSLSIGNAFF
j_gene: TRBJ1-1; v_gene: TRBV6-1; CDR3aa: CASSVRAVTEAFF
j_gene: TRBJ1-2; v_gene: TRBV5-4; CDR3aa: CASSRDSFNYGYTF
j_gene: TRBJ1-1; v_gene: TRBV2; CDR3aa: CASRGPTPGGTEAFF
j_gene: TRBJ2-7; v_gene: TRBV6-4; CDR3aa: CASSPYEQYF
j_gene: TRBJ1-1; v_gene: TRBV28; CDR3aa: CASSLARTDTEAFF
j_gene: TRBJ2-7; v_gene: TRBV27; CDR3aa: CASRSAQGRYEQYF
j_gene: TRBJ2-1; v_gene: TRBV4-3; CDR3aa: CASSQILADDNEQFF
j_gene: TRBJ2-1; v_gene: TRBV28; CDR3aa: CASSLLGLAGDEQFF
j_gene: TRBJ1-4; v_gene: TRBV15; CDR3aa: CATSRESSLFVKLFF
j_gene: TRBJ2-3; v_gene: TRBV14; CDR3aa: CASSQDIRGRGPQYF
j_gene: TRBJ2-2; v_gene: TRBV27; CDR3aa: CASSSGQYTGELFF
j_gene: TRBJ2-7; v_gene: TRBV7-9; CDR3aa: CASSLFRTAYEQYF
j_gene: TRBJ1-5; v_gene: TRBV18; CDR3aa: CASSPTENRNQPQHF
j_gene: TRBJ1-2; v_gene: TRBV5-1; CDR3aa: CASSSAARDLNYGYTF
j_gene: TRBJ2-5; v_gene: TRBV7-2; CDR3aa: CASSPGLQETQYF
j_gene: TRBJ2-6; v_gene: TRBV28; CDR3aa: CASSPPAGNGANVLTF
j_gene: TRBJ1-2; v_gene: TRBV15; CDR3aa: CATSREAAPNYGYTF
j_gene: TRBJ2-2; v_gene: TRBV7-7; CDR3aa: CASSLATSGRGTGELFF
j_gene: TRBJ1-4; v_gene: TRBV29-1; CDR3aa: CSVQTATNEKLFF
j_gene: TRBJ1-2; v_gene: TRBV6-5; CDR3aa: CASRDRDYGYTF
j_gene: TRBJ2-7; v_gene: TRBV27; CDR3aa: CASSLGGLASREQYF
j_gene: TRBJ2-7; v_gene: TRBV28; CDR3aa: CASTGLTGSYEQYF
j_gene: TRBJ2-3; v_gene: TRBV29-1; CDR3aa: CSVSLNGGTDTQYF
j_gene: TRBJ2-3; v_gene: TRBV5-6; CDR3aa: CASSTGTLSTDTQYF
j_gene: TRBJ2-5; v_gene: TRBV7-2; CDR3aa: CASSLGNGRETQYF
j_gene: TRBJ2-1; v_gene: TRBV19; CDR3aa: CASSTPGGLAGKLFF
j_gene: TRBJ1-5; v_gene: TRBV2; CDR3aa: CASSLDRDYQPQHF
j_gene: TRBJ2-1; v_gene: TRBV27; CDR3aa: CASRLGLAGVYEQFF
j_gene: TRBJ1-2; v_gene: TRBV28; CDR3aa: CASRTDRVSYGYTF
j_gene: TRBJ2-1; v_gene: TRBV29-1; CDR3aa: CSGTGGANEQFF
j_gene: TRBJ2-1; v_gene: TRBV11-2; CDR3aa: CASSPRDSRLVQFF
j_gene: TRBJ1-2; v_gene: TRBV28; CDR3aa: CASSPRTAGYTF
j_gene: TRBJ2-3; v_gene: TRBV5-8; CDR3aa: CASSLEISDTQYF
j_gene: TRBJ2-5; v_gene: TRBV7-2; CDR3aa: CASSRTSEETQYF